The 31 T cell receptor beta chains below come from one sample, sequenced in a study of blood T cell repertoires in COVID-19. Method: immunoSEQ multiplex PCR; TCRdb's copy keeps in-frame clones and lacks some. The repertoire includes 180,000 or so clones, 80% to 85% of them detected once, and about an eighth sits in the top ten. The material sequenced was PBMCs or T cells enriched from blood (not recorded which). Receptors originate from a woman aged 60-75 years who had recovered from COVID-19.

This sequence joins TRBV2 and TRBJ1-1, with D unclear. CDR3 length: 11 residues. Germline V gene data show CDR1 as SNHLY and CDR2 as FYNNEI. Trimming pared 4 bases from V and 8 bases from J, leaving 8 bases between. As DNA, the CDR3 is TGTGCCAGCAGTGTATTTCAGGAAGCTTTCTTT. This sequence encodes CASSVFQEAFF.

V gene TRBV6-5 combines with J gene TRBJ1-1; D ambiguous. V was trimmed by 0 bases and J by 4 bases, leaving 9 bases between them. Germline V CDR1 and CDR2: MNHEY, SVGAGI. The CDR3 has 14 residues. CDR3 region: CASSYSTAFTEAFF. The CDR3 coding sequence is TGTGCCAGCAGTTACTCGACTGCGTTCACTGAAGCTTTCTTT.

The genes are TRBV7-2 and TRBJ2-3; D might be TRBD2 (5 bases). Looked up from germline, CDR1 is SGHTA and CDR2 is FQGNSA. The CDR3 totals 14 residues. Trimming removed 0 bases at V and 1 base at J, with 5 bases between. The CDR3 is CASSLAGGTDTQYF. The CDR3 DNA reads TGTGCCAGCAGCTTAGCGGGAGGCACAGATACGCAGTATTTT.

The sample holds one count of this clone. Different DNA sequences within this sample yield the same CDR3. The rearrangement links TRBV2 to TRBJ2-3; D not resolved. V lost 0 bases to trimming and J lost 6 bases, with 4 bases between them. Looked up from germline, CDR1 is SNHLY and CDR2 is FYNNEI. This CDR3 has 12 residues. The CDR3 loop is CASSEARDTQYF. CDR3 DNA: TGTGCCAGCAGTGAAGCGAGGGATACGCAGTATTTT. The variable domain in full, with the rest retrieved from reference TRBV2 and TRBJ2-3, is EPEVTQTPSHQVTQMGQEVILRCVPISNHLYFYWYRQILGQKVEFLVSFYNNEISEKSEIFDDQFSVERPDGSNFTLKIRSTKLEDSAMYFCASSEARDTQYFGPGTRLTVL.

This chain joins TRBV30 and TRBJ1-5; D may be TRBD1 (5 bases). Trimming removed 3 bases from V and 4 bases from J, with 10 bases in between. The CDR3 is made up of 13 amino acids. CDR1 and CDR2 from the germline V gene are GTSNPN and SVGIG (reference sequence). CDR3 residues: CAWSPGLNQPQHF. Written as DNA, the CDR3 is TGTGCCTGGAGCCCAGGGCTGAATCAGCCCCAGCATTTT. Full variable domain (outside the CDR3, taken from reference TRBV30 and TRBJ1-5): SQTIHQWPATLVQPVGSPLSLECTVEGTSNPNLYWYRQAAGRGLQLLFYSVGIGQISSEVPQNLSASRPQDRQFILSSKKLLLSDSGFYLCAWSPGLNQPQHFGDGTRLSIL.

In DNA form, the CDR3 reads TGCGCCACCAGCCCGGGAGGAGTCCCGAACACTGAAGCTTTCTTT. Translated: CATSPGGVPNTEAFF. V usage is TRBV10-2 and J usage is TRBJ1-1; no reliable D call. The CDR3 runs 15 residues. V dropped 10 bases and J dropped 1 base, with 19 bases sitting between them. Per germline, CDR1 WSHSY and CDR2 SAAADI.

The rearrangement uses TRBV3-1 (or the pseudogene TRBV3-2) and TRBJ2-5, with a possible D match to TRBD2 (6 bases). The germline CDR1 and CDR2 sequences are LGHDT and YNNKEL (reference sequence). There are 15 residues in the CDR3. The V end lost 8 bases, the J end lost 1 base, and 17 bases lay between the germline ends. The CDR3, as DNA: TGTGCCAGCTCGGGCGGGATGGTAATCCAAGAGACCCAGTACTTC. Protein product: CASSGGMVIQETQYF.

Here the CDR3 DNA reads TGTGCCAGCAGCTTGGGCCGGTCAACCTACGAGCAGTACTTC. As protein: CASSLGRSTYEQYF. This chain joins TRBV5-5 and TRBJ2-7; D remains ambiguous. This CDR3 is built from 14 residues. V dropped 0 bases and J dropped 2 bases, with 9 bases sitting between them. The V gene's germline CDR1 is SGHKS and CDR2 YYEKEE (reference sequence).

This clone was detected a few times. This rearrangement joins TRBV5-1 to TRBJ1-1; D is uncertain. V shed 0 bases and J shed 6 bases, with 12 bases lying between them. The germline CDR1 and CDR2 sequences are SGHRS and YFSETQ. The CDR3 extends over 14 amino acids. CDR3 sequence: CASSLVEGAPEAFF. In nucleotides, the CDR3 is TGCGCCAGCAGCTTGGTAGAGGGAGCGCCTGAAGCTTTCTTT.

The rearrangement uses TRBV7-9 and TRBJ2-1; the match to TRBD2 covers 11 bases. The germline V gene has CDR1 SEHNR and CDR2 FQNEAQ (reference sequence). This CDR3 spans 17 amino acids. V lost 4 bases and J lost 9; bases outside the gene matches: 14. CDR3 sequence: CASSSGTSGSLFPEQFF. CDR3 DNA: TGTGCCAGCAGCTCCGGGACTAGCGGTTCCCTCTTTCCTGAGCAGTTCTTC. Full variable domain (missing parts from reference TRBV7-9 and TRBJ2-1): DTGVSQNPRHKITKRGQNVTFRCDPISEHNRLYWYRQTLGQGPEFLTYFQNEAQLEKSRLLSDRFSAERPKGSFSTLEIQRTEQGDSAMYLCASSSGTSGSLFPEQFFGPGTRLTVL.

This clone was picked up one time. The chain is built from TRBV19 and TRBJ2-1, with 8 bases identical to TRBD2. The germline V gene encodes CDR1 LNHDA and CDR2 SQIVND (reference sequence). The CDR3 is 16 amino acids. V shed 3 bases and J 3 bases; nucleotides not matched to a gene: 7. In DNA form, the CDR3 reads TGTGCCAGTAGTATCGACGGGAGGGCCCTCTACAATGAGCAGTTCTTC. The encoded protein is CASSIDGRALYNEQFF.

The chain joins TRBV28 to TRBJ2-7; 9 bases agree with TRBD2. CDR1 is MDHEN and CDR2 is SYDVKM in the germline V gene. This CDR3 contains 13 residues. V shed 7 bases, J shed 3 bases, and the junction held 4 bases outside the gene matches. The CDR3 sequence is CASTAGGGYEQYF. In nucleotides, the CDR3 is TGTGCCAGCACCGCGGGGGGGGGCTACGAGCAGTACTTC. Full variable domain (missing parts from reference TRBV28 and TRBJ2-7): DVKVTQSSRYLVKRTGEKVFLECVQDMDHENMFWYRQDPGLGLRLIYFSYDVKMKEKGDIPEGYSVSREKKERFSLILESASTNQTSMYLCASTAGGGYEQYFGPGTRLTVT.

V gene TRBV19 combines with J gene TRBJ1-4, with D unclear. CDR3 length: 13 residues. Trimming removed 2 bases at V and 7 bases at J, with 8 bases between. CDR1 and CDR2 (germline): LNHDA, SQIVND (reference sequence). CDR3 loop: CASSINSGEKLFF. The CDR3 DNA reads TGTGCCAGTAGTATAAATAGTGGTGAAAAACTGTTTTTT. Full variable domain (rest looked up from reference TRBV19 and TRBJ1-4): DGGITQSPKYLFRKEGQNVTLSCEQNLNHDAMYWYRQDPGQGLRLIYYSQIVNDFQKGDIAEGYSVSREKKESFPLTVTSAQKNPTAFYLCASSINSGEKLFFGSGTQLSVL.

This sequence joins TRBV5-4 and TRBJ1-5, with 8 bases matching TRBD1. Germline lookup yields CDR1 SGHNT and CDR2 YYREEE (reference sequence). Trimming took 4 bases from V and 6 from J; bases not matched to a gene: 3. The CDR3 is made up of 13 amino acids. The CDR3 region is CASSPGGGQPQHF. The CDR3 DNA is TGTGCCAGCAGCCCAGGGGGCGGTCAGCCCCAGCATTTT.

This chain uses TRBV5-1 with TRBJ1-4; D unresolved. V was clipped by 0 bases and J by 3 bases, with 9 bases between them. CDR3 length equals 15 residues. Germline V gene sequence: CDR1 SGHRS, CDR2 YFSETQ. The CDR3 region is CASSLGGYPNEKLFF. In DNA, the CDR3 is TGCGCCAGCAGCTTGGGCGGGTATCCTAATGAAAAACTGTTTTTT.

This clone came up a few times. The rearrangement links TRBV28 to TRBJ2-3; 9 bases map to TRBD1. This CDR3 comprises 16 residues. After removal of 3 bases from V and 2 bases from J, the junction contained 6 bases not matched to a gene. Germline V gives CDR1 MDHEN, CDR2 SYDVKM. The CDR3, as DNA: TGTGCCAGCAGTTTGGGGACAGGGAGCTACACAGATACGCAGTATTTT. Protein product: CASSLGTGSYTDTQYF.

The chain is built from TRBV7-9 and TRBJ2-1; the D gene is possibly TRBD2 (5 bases). The germline V gene encodes CDR1 SEHNR and CDR2 FQNEAQ (reference sequence). The CDR3 has 16 residues. V lost 5 bases and J lost 0, with 14 bases in between. The CDR3 nucleotides read TGTGCCAGCAGCCAGCGGAGCGGCCGCTCCTACAATGAGCAGTTCTTC. It yields the protein CASSQRSGRSYNEQFF.

The chain joins TRBV5-1 to TRBJ1-4; D unclear. Per germline, CDR1 SGHRS and CDR2 YFSETQ. Trimming left V 2 bases short and J 5 bases short, with 10 bases between. CDR3 length: 14 residues. CDR3 coding DNA: TGCGCCAGCAGCTTTACCAGGTGGAATGAAAAACTGTTTTTT. Amino acid sequence: CASSFTRWNEKLFF.

This clone was observed a few times. This chain uses TRBV7-9 with TRBJ2-2, with unresolved D. CDR1 is SEHNR, CDR2 FQNEAQ, per germline (reference sequence). Trimming pared 3 bases from V and 5 bases from J, leaving 4 bases between. The CDR3 sequence is 12 residues long. CDR3 amino acids: CASSFRTGELFF. CDR3 nucleotides: TGTGCCAGCAGCTTTCGTACCGGGGAGCTGTTTTTT.

V gene TRBV27 combines with J gene TRBJ2-1, with D tentatively TRBD2 (5 bases). Germline-derived CDR1 and CDR2 are MNHEY and SMNVEV (reference sequence). Trimming removed 3 bases from V and 0 bases from J, with 6 bases in between. The CDR3 length is 14 residues. Here the CDR3 reads CASSFTSSYNEQFF. The CDR3 DNA reads as TGTGCCAGCAGTTTTACTAGCTCCTACAATGAGCAGTTCTTC.

This clone was counted a few times. The V gene is TRBV4-2, the J gene TRBJ2-2; TRBD2 agrees at 12 bases. J was trimmed by 1 base and V by 8 bases; bases with no gene match: 5. CDR1 LGHNA and CDR2 YNFKEQ come from the germline V gene. This CDR3 is 16 amino acids long. CDR3: CASQTSGGWNTGELFF. CDR3 nucleotide sequence: TGTGCCAGCCAGACTAGCGGGGGTTGGAACACCGGGGAGCTGTTTTTT.

CDR3 loop: CAWSFNRRYNSPLHF. In nucleotides, the CDR3 is TGTGCCTGGAGTTTCAACAGGAGATATAATTCACCCCTCCACTTT. The chain recombines TRBV30 with TRBJ1-6; D perhaps matches TRBD1 (5 bases). The CDR3 spans 15 residues. Germline V gene lookup returns CDR1 GTSNPN and CDR2 SVGIG (reference sequence). Between the trimmed V and J ends, which lost 2 bases and 4 bases, there was a span of 12 bases.

The rearrangement links TRBV15 to TRBJ2-1, with D unresolved. There are 16 residues in the CDR3. Germline V CDR1 and CDR2: LNHNV, YYDKDF (reference sequence). V shed 0 bases and J shed 0 bases, with 9 bases lying between them. The CDR3 bases are TGTGCCACCAGCAGAGATGGCCCCAGCTCCTACAATGAGCAGTTCTTC. This translates into CATSRDGPSSYNEQFF.

The chain joins TRBV19 to TRBJ1-5; no clear D. Trimming shortened V by 3 bases and J by 7 bases, and 13 bases separated the two germline ends. Per the germline V gene, CDR1 is LNHDA and CDR2 is SQIVND (reference sequence). The CDR3 length is 14 residues. This CDR3 is CASSIGSSEQPQHF. Here the CDR3 DNA reads TGTGCCAGTAGTATTGGCAGCTCGGAGCAGCCCCAGCATTTT.

The chain uses TRBV5-1 and TRBJ2-6, with 9 bases identical to TRBD1. CDR1 SGHRS and CDR2 YFSETQ come from the germline V gene. This CDR3 region has 20 residues. The V gene end was trimmed by 2 bases and the J gene end by 0 bases; junction bases not matched to a gene: 12. This chain's CDR3 is CASSFQDRGFPPSGANVLTF. CDR3 in DNA: TGCGCCAGCAGCTTTCAAGACAGGGGGTTCCCCCCCTCTGGGGCCAACGTCCTGACTTTC.

This chain joins TRBV20-1 and TRBJ2-3, with TRBD2 identical over 8 bases. V lost 3 bases to trimming and J lost 4 bases; unmatched junction nucleotides: 12. Germline V CDR1 and CDR2: DFQATT, SNEGSKA (reference sequence). The CDR3 runs 16 residues. The CDR3 loop is CSASTPRGGLADTQYF. The CDR3 nucleotides are TGCAGTGCTAGTACCCCCCGGGGGGGGCTCGCAGATACGCAGTATTTT.

This clone was recorded once. J is TRBJ1-5 and V is TRBV11-2, with unresolved D. Germline V lookup: CDR1 SGHAT, CDR2 FQNNGV. The CDR3 spans 15 residues. V was shortened by 1 base and J by 3 bases, with 10 bases between the two germline ends. The CDR3 bases are TGTGCCAGCAGCTTAGCCGGGAAATACAATCAGCCCCAGCATTTT. Translating gives CASSLAGKYNQPQHF.

This clone appeared a single time. In DNA form, the CDR3 reads TGCGCCAGCAGGGAGACAGCAACTAATGAAAAACTGTTTTTT. It encodes CASRETATNEKLFF. The rearrangement joins TRBV10-2 to TRBJ1-4; perhaps TRBD1 as D (5 bases). Trimming cost V 6 bases and J 0 bases, with 8 bases left between them. CDR1 is WSHSY, CDR2 SAAADI, per germline. The CDR3 runs 14 residues.

This chain uses TRBV28 with TRBJ2-1, with a tentative D call TRBD2 (5 bases). CDR1 is MDHEN and CDR2 is SYDVKM in the germline V gene. CDR3 length: 14 amino acids. Trimming removed 4 bases from V and 6 bases from J, with 13 bases in between. The CDR3 region has the DNA TGTGCCAGCAGTTGGGCTTTCCGGGGCAATGAGCAGTTCTTC. Its protein is CASSWAFRGNEQFF.

J is TRBJ1-1 and V is TRBV5-4, with D maybe TRBD1 (6 bases). CDR1 is SGHNT and CDR2 is YYREEE in the germline V gene (reference sequence). The V and J ends lost 0 bases and 3 bases respectively, with 15 bases between them. The CDR3 loop spans 16 amino acids. Here the CDR3 reads CASSLVGALPDTEAFF. CDR3 in DNA: TGTGCCAGCAGCTTGGTGGGGGCCCTTCCGGACACTGAAGCTTTCTTT.

The chain recombines TRBV7-9 with TRBJ2-1; D ambiguous. Trimming removed 3 bases from V and 9 bases from J, with 12 bases in between. The CDR3 spans 13 residues. Germline loops: CDR1 SEHNR, CDR2 FQNEAQ (reference sequence). The CDR3 protein is CASSLSGSGEQFF. The DNA of the CDR3 is TGTGCCAGCAGCTTGTCCGGTAGTGGTGAGCAGTTCTTC.